The 22 T cell receptor beta chains reported below all come from one sample, sequenced in a study of T cell responses to AZD1222 COVID-19 vaccine. This table comes from immunoSEQ multiplex PCR, and its TCRdb copy is limited to in-frame clones, with some not included. This sample has fewer than 150,000 clones, with approximately 90% found just once. The sample consisted of peripheral blood, taken 28 days after the second AZD1222 dose. The source of these receptors is an adult who received the AZD1222 COVID-19 vaccine.

The V call is TRBV7-3, the J call TRBJ2-5; D is uncertain. The CDR3 covers 13 residues. The V gene lost 5 bases and the J gene lost 5 bases, with 12 bases spanning the gap. CDR1 is SGHTA and CDR2 is FQGTGA in the germline V gene. CDR3 coding DNA: TGTGCCAGCAGCACAACCACGGCGGAGACCCAGTACTTC. Its translation: CASSTTTAETQYF.

This chain uses TRBV6-4 with TRBJ2-7; D possibly uses TRBD1 or TRBD2 (6 bases each). The V end lost 2 bases, the J end lost 5 bases, and 19 bases lay between the germline ends. The germline V gene encodes CDR1 MRHNA and CDR2 SNTAGT. There are 16 residues in the CDR3. The CDR3 loop reads CASSDGGGEGPHEQYF. DNA of the CDR3: TGTGCCAGCAGTGACGGAGGGGGTGAGGGGCCGCACGAGCAGTACTTC.

The rearrangement uses TRBV28 and TRBJ1-2, with a possible D match to TRBD1 (5 bases). The CDR3 is 16 residues long. Germline CDR1 MDHEN, CDR2 SYDVKM. V lost 5 bases and J lost 3, with 19 bases in between. CDR3 residues: CASSPGGVVSDYGYTF. CDR3 nucleotide sequence: TGTGCCAGCAGTCCGGGGGGGGTTGTTTCTGACTATGGCTACACCTTC.

This clone was observed a single time. The chain combines TRBV3-1 (or the pseudogene TRBV3-2) with TRBJ1-2; D may be TRBD1 (6 bases). Trimming removed 3 bases from V and 8 bases from J, with 22 bases in between. Per the germline V gene, CDR1 is LGHDT and CDR2 is YNNKEL (reference sequence). This CDR3 has 16 amino acids. This CDR3 is CASSHPVLGGGFGYTF. CDR3 sequence (DNA): TGTGCCAGCAGCCACCCGGTTTTAGGGGGAGGGTTCGGCTACACCTTC.

The rearrangement joins TRBV5-1 to TRBJ1-6; 8 nucleotides match TRBD1. The CDR3 totals 14 residues. Trimming cost V 4 bases and J 10 bases; bases outside gene matches: 7. Germline-derived CDR1 and CDR2 are SGHRS and YFSETQ. CDR3 bases: TGCGCCAGCAGCGTCGGACAGGGTAACTCACCCCTCCACTTT. It translates to CASSVGQGNSPLHF.

The chain recombines TRBV5-1 with TRBJ1-3; TRBD1 matches 7 bases. J lost 8 bases, V lost 3 bases, and 11 bases had no gene match. From germline, CDR1 is SGHRS and CDR2 YFSETQ. CDR3 length: 15 amino acids. In nucleotides, the CDR3 is TGCGCCAGCAGCTCGAATACAGGGGCGCTGGACACCATATATTTT. Translating gives CASSSNTGALDTIYF. The full variable domain, rest sourced from reference TRBV5-1 and TRBJ1-3, is KAGVTQTPRYLIKTRGQQVTLSCSPISGHRSVSWYQQTPGQGLQFLFEYFSETQRNKGNFPGRFSGRQFSNSRSEMNVSTLELGDSALYLCASSSNTGALDTIYFGEGSWLTVV.

This clone was detected only once. The rearrangement uses TRBV14 and TRBJ1-5; D unclear. The germline CDR1 and CDR2 sequences are SGHDN and FVKESK. This CDR3 has 14 amino acids. V lost 0 bases and J lost 2, with 5 bases in between. The CDR3, as DNA: TGTGCCAGCAGCCAAGATGCGTGCAATCAGCCCCAGCATTTT. It specifies CASSQDACNQPQHF. The variable domain in full, with the rest retrieved from reference TRBV14 and TRBJ1-5, is EAGVTQFPSHSVIEKGQTVTLRCDPISGHDNLYWYRRVMGKEIKFLLHFVKESKQDESGMPNNRFLAERTGGTYSTLKVQPAELEDSGVYFCASSQDACNQPQHFGDGTRLSIL.

The chain is built from TRBV27 and TRBJ1-5, with unresolved D. The CDR3 contains 15 residues. Germline assignment: CDR1 MNHEY and CDR2 SMNVEV (reference sequence). Deletions cut 2 bases from V and 0 bases from J, with 8 bases between. CDR3 amino acids: CASSLEGYSNQPQHF. CDR3 bases: TGTGCCAGCAGTTTAGAAGGGTATAGCAATCAGCCCCAGCATTTT.

This chain links TRBV18 with TRBJ2-7; D call uncertain. The CDR3 has 12 residues. Trimming left V 3 bases short and J 3 bases short, with 6 bases between. Germline V gives CDR1 KGHSH, CDR2 LQKENI. DNA for the CDR3: TGTGCCAGCTCACCCCAAAACTACGAGCAGTACTTC. As protein: CASSPQNYEQYF.

The gene calls are TRBV7-3 and TRBJ1-1; D gene unclear. The CDR3 sequence is 13 residues long. V lost 5 bases, J lost 4 bases, and 11 bases lay in between. From germline, CDR1 is SGHTA and CDR2 FQGTGA. Here the CDR3 reads CASSLLDRTEAFF. In DNA, the CDR3 is TGTGCCAGCAGCCTATTAGATCGCACTGAAGCTTTCTTT.

The chain employs TRBV7-2 and TRBJ1-1; D remains unclear. V was cut by 6 bases and J by 3 bases, with 14 bases left in between. CDR3 length: 14 residues. The germline V gene has CDR1 SGHTA and CDR2 FQGNSA. The CDR3 sequence: CASSLYDIDTEAFF. The CDR3 DNA follows: TGTGCCAGCAGTTTATACGACATCGACACTGAAGCTTTCTTT.

The genes are TRBV5-1 and TRBJ2-7; D is perhaps TRBD1 (6 bases). V lost 7 bases and J 7 bases, leaving 18 bases between the germline ends. CDR3 length equals 13 residues. Germline CDR1 and CDR2: SGHRS and YFSETQ. The CDR3 bases are TGCGCCAGCGGATTCCCAGGGGAAGTTGAGCAGTACTTC. Its protein product is CASGFPGEVEQYF.

The V call is TRBV6-5, the J call TRBJ1-6; TRBD1 matches at 7 bases. Per the germline V gene, CDR1 is MNHEY and CDR2 is SVGAGI. The CDR3 contains 15 residues. V shed 6 bases, J shed 9 bases, and the junction held 11 bases outside the gene matches. CDR3 protein: CASSARDRDLSPLHF. The CDR3 nucleotides are TGTGCCAGCAGCGCACGAGACAGGGACCTTTCACCCCTCCACTTT.

The chain combines TRBV11-2 with TRBJ2-5; 8 bases fit TRBD2. Germline CDR1 is SGHAT and CDR2 is FQNNGV. The CDR3 loop spans 17 amino acids. Unmatched junction bases numbered 10, after V lost 1 base and J lost 3 bases. The CDR3 is CASSLGLVGLGKETQYF. In DNA form, the CDR3 reads TGTGCCAGCAGCTTAGGTTTAGTGGGACTAGGGAAAGAGACCCAGTACTTC.

This chain uses TRBV6-5 with TRBJ1-4; D is undetermined. Per germline, CDR1 MNHEY and CDR2 SVGAGI. V was clipped by 8 bases and J by 6 bases, with 16 bases between them. This CDR3 contains 14 residues. CDR3 amino acids: CASSRALWDEKLFF. In DNA form, the CDR3 reads TGTGCCAGCTCTAGAGCCCTCTGGGATGAAAAACTGTTTTTT.

The chain couples TRBV15 to TRBJ2-1, with D perhaps being TRBD1 or TRBD2 (6 bases each). V was cut by 1 base and J by 0 bases, with 16 bases left in between. Per germline, CDR1 LNHNV and CDR2 YYDKDF (reference sequence). CDR3 length: 18 residues. As DNA, the CDR3 is TGTGCCACCAGCAGAGCCCAGGGGAGGCTGAGCTCCTACAATGAGCAGTTCTTC. It codes for CATSRAQGRLSSYNEQFF.

The chain uses TRBV19 and TRBJ1-2; no firm D call. The CDR3 is 14 amino acids. The germline V gene has CDR1 LNHDA and CDR2 SQIVND (reference sequence). Trimming cost V 0 bases and J 2 bases, with 7 bases left between them. Here the CDR3 DNA reads TGTGCCAGTAGTATAGATGGAGGGAACTATGGCTACACCTTC. This sequence encodes CASSIDGGNYGYTF. The full variable domain, rest sourced from reference TRBV19 and TRBJ1-2, is DGGITQSPKYLFRKEGQNVTLSCEQNLNHDAMYWYRQDPGQGLRLIYYSQIVNDFQKGDIAEGYSVSREKKESFPLTVTSAQKNPTAFYLCASSIDGGNYGYTFGSGTRLTVV.

CDR3 residues: CSVERRANTEAFF. In DNA form, the CDR3 reads TGCAGCGTTGAACGAAGGGCGAACACTGAAGCTTTCTTT. This chain uses TRBV29-1 with TRBJ1-1; D not resolved. Germline lookup yields CDR1 SQVTM and CDR2 ANQGSEA. V gave up 2 bases and J gave up 1 base, with 8 bases separating them. There are 13 residues in the CDR3. The entire variable domain, with the rest obtained from reference TRBV29-1 and TRBJ1-1, is as follows: SAVISQKPSRDICQRGTSLTIQCQVDSQVTMMFWYRQQPGQSLTLIATANQGSEATYESGFVIDKFPISRPNLTFSTLTVSNMSPEDSSIYLCSVERRANTEAFFGQGTRLTVV.

This clone turned up a few times. J is TRBJ2-1 and V is TRBV9; D tentatively reads TRBD1 or TRBD2 (5 bases each). The CDR3 runs 15 residues. The germline gives CDR1 SGDLS, CDR2 YYNGEE. Trimming shortened V by 3 bases and J by 2 bases, and 12 bases separated the two germline ends. CDR3 residues: CASSAGTAAYNEQFF. In nucleotides, the CDR3 is TGTGCCAGCAGCGCGGGGACGGCTGCCTACAATGAGCAGTTCTTC.

The V gene is TRBV7-3, the J gene TRBJ2-1; D not certain. The CDR3 loop spans 14 amino acids. From germline, CDR1 is SGHTA and CDR2 FQGTGA. V was cut by 4 bases and J by 2 bases, with 9 bases left in between. CDR3 DNA: TGTGCCAGCAGCTCCTATGGCGCCTACAATGAGCAGTTCTTC. It encodes CASSSYGAYNEQFF.

About this clone: The same CDR3 arises from other DNA sequences in this sample as well. The chain's CDR3 is CASSPSGLNTEAFF. The CDR3 nucleotides are TGTGCCAGCTCACCCAGCGGACTGAACACTGAAGCTTTCTTT. The chain recombines TRBV18 with TRBJ1-1, with D unclear. CDR3 length equals 14 residues. Trimming took 3 bases from V and 0 from J, leaving 8 bases between them. Germline values: CDR1 KGHSH, CDR2 LQKENI.

The CDR3 DNA is TGCAGTGCTAGTGGGGATATGACCTACGAGCAGTACTTC. Its protein product is CSASGDMTYEQYF. The V gene is TRBV20-1, the J gene TRBJ2-7; D remains ambiguous. CDR1 and CDR2 (germline): DFQATT, SNEGSKA (reference sequence). The CDR3 is made up of 13 amino acids. The ends were cut back, 3 bases at V and 2 bases at J, with 11 bases in the middle.